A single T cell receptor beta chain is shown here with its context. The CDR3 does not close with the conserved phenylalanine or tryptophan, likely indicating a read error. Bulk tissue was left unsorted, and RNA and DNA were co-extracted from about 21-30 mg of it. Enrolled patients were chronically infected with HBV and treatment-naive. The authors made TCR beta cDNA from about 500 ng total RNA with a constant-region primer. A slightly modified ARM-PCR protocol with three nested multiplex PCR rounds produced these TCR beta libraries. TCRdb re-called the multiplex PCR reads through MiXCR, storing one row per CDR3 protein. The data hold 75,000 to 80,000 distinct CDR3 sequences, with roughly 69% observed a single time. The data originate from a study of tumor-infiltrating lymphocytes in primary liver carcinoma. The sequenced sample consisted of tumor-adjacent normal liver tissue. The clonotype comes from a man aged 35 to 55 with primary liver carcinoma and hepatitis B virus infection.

CDR3: CASSLSAYEQYL. CDR3 coding DNA: TGTGCCAGCAGTCTCTCGGCCTACGAGCAGTACTTA. The gene calls are TRBV12-3 or TRBV12-4 and TRBJ2-7; unclear D gene. The CDR3 totals 12 residues. V lost 5 bases to trimming and J lost 2 bases, with 7 bases between them.